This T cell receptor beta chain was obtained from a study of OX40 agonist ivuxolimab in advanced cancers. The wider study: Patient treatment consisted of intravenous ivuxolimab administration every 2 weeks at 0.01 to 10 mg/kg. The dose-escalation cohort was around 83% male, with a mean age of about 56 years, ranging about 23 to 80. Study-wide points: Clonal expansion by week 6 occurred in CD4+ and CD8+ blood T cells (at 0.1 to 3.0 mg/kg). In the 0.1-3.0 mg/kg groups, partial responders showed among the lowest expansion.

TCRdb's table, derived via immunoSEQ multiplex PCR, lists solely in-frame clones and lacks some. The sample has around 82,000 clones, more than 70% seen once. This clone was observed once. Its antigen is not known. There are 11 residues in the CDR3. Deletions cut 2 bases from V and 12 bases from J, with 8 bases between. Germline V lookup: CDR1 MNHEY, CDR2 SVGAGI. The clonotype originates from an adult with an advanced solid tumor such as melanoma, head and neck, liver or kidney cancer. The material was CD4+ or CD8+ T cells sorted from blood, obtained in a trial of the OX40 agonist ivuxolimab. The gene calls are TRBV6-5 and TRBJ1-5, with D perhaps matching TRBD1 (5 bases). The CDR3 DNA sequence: TGTGCCAGCAGTTACAAGGGGCTCCAGCATTTT. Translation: CASSYKGLQHF.